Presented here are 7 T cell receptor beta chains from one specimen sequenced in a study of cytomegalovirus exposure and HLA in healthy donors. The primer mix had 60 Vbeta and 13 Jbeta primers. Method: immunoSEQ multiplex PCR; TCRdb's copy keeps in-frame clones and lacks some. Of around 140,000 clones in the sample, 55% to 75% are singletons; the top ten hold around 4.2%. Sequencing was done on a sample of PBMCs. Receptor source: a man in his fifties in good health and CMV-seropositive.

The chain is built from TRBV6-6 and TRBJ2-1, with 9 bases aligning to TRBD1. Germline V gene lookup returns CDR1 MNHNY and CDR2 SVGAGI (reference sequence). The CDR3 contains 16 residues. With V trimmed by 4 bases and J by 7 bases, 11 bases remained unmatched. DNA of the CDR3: TGTGCCAGCAGTTTACCGGGACAGGGTATGAGAAATGAGCAGTTCTTC. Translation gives CASSLPGQGMRNEQFF.

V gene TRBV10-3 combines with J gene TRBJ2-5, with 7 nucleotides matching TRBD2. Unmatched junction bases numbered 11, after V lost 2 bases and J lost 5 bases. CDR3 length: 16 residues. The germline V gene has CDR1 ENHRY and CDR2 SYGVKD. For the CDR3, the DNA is TGTGCCATCAGTGAGGGGAGGGGAGGGAAGAAGGAGACCCAGTACTTC. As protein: CAISEGRGGKKETQYF.

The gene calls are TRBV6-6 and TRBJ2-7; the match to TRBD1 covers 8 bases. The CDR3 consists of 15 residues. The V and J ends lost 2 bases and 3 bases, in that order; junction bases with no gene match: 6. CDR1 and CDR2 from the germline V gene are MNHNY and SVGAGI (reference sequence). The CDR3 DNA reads TGTGCCAGCAGTTACATGTCCGGACAGGGCTACGAGCAGTACTTC. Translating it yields CASSYMSGQGYEQYF.

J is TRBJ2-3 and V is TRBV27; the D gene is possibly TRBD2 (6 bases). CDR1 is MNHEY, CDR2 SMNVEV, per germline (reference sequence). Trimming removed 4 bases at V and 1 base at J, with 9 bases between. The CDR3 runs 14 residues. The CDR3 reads CASSSGGGTDTQYF. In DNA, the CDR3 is TGTGCCAGCAGTTCGGGCGGGGGCACAGATACGCAGTATTTT.

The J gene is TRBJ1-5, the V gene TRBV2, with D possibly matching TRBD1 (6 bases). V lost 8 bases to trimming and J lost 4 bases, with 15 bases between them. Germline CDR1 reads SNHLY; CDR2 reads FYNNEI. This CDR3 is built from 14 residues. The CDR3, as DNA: TGTGCCAGCGTTTCCGACAGGACGAATCAGCCCCAGCATTTT. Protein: CASVSDRTNQPQHF. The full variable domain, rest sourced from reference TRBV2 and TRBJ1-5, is EPEVTQTPSHQVTQMGQEVILRCVPISNHLYFYWYRQILGQKVEFLVSFYNNEISEKSEIFDDQFSVERPDGSNFTLKIRSTKLEDSAMYFCASVSDRTNQPQHFGDGTRLSIL.

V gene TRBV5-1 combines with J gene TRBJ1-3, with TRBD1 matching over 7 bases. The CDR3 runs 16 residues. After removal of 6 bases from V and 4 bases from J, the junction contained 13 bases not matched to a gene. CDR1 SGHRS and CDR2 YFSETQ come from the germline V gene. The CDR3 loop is CASTTGTGAGGNTIYF. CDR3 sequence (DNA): TGCGCCAGCACCACCGGAACAGGGGCAGGGGGAAACACCATATATTTT. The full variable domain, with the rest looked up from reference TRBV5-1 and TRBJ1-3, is KAGVTQTPRYLIKTRGQQVTLSCSPISGHRSVSWYQQTPGQGLQFLFEYFSETQRNKGNFPGRFSGRQFSNSRSEMNVSTLELGDSALYLCASTTGTGAGGNTIYFGEGSWLTVV.

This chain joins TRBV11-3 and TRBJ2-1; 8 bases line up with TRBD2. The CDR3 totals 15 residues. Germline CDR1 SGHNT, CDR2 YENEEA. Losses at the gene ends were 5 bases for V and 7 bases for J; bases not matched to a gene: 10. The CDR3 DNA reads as TGTGCCAGCAGCCCGGGGGGGGGACCTTTTAATGAGCAGTTCTTC. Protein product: CASSPGGGPFNEQFF.